This entry lists 10 T cell receptor beta chains sequenced from one sample in a study of OX40 agonist ivuxolimab in advanced cancers. Some clones are missing from TCRdb's copy, which holds only in-frame ones; the method was immunoSEQ multiplex PCR. The sample comprises about 48,000 clones, around 89% of which are singletons, and approximately 10% rests with the top ten. This specimen was CD4+ or CD8+ T cells sorted from blood, taken in a trial of the OX40 agonist ivuxolimab. The receptors were sampled from an adult with an advanced solid tumor such as melanoma, head and neck, liver or kidney cancer.

The chain recombines TRBV5-4 with TRBJ2-3, with D unclear. The CDR3 extends over 15 amino acids. Trimming took 3 bases from V and 1 from J, leaving 12 bases between them. CDR1 and CDR2 from the germline V gene are SGHNT and YYREEE (reference sequence). CDR3 DNA sequence: TGTGCCAGCAGCTCGAATCGGTCGCGCACAGATACGCAGTATTTT. It specifies CASSSNRSRTDTQYF.

The chain has TRBV7-2 and TRBJ2-7; 7 bases map to TRBD1. Trimming at V came to 5 bases and at J to 2 bases, leaving 9 bases not matched to a gene. There are 15 residues in the CDR3. Germline V gene sequence: CDR1 SGHTA, CDR2 FQGNSA. CDR3 DNA sequence: TGTGCCAGCAGCATCCTCGTTGGGACAGCCTACGAGCAGTACTTC. Translated, it gives CASSILVGTAYEQYF. Complete variable domain (other parts from reference TRBV7-2 and TRBJ2-7): GAGVSQSPSNKVTEKGKDVELRCDPISGHTALYWYRQSLGQGLEFLIYFQGNSAPDKSGLPSDRFSAERTGGSVSTLTIQRTQQEDSAVYLCASSILVGTAYEQYFGPGTRLTVT.

The chain joins TRBV12-5 to TRBJ2-1; tentative D call: TRBD2 (6 bases). CDR1 is LGHNT, CDR2 FRNRAP, per germline. V was shortened by 1 base and J by 8 bases, with 9 bases between the two germline ends. The CDR3 covers 13 residues. Here the CDR3 DNA reads TGTGCTAGTGGTTTGGGGAGGGTTGATGAGCAGTTCTTC. Protein: CASGLGRVDEQFF.

There are a few counts of this clone. The CDR3 spells CASSPQDRSNEKLFF. Here the CDR3 DNA reads TGTGCCAGCAGCCCACAAGACAGGTCTAATGAAAAACTGTTTTTT. This rearrangement joins TRBV4-2 to TRBJ1-4; the D gene is possibly TRBD1 (6 bases). Trimming took 4 bases from V and 3 from J, leaving 12 bases between them. Germline CDR1 reads LGHNA; CDR2 reads YNFKEQ. The CDR3 loop spans 15 amino acids.

The genes are TRBV9 and TRBJ2-7; tentatively, D is TRBD2 (5 bases). The CDR3 has 13 amino acids. V shed 3 bases and J shed 6 bases, with 13 bases lying between them. The germline gives CDR1 SGDLS, CDR2 YYNGEE. In nucleotides, the CDR3 is TGTGCCAGCAGCGCACAAAGAGGAGGCGAGCAGTACTTC. This translates into CASSAQRGGEQYF.

This clone is a singleton in its sample. The chain has TRBV28 and TRBJ2-7; no clear D gene. The germline gives CDR1 MDHEN, CDR2 SYDVKM. Trimming stripped 4 bases from V and 5 bases from J, with 15 bases between. This CDR3 contains 14 residues. The CDR3 region has the DNA TGTGCCAGCAGTTGGATCACGCTCCCCAACGAGCAGTACTTC. Protein sequence: CASSWITLPNEQYF. Full variable domain (remainder filled in from reference TRBV28 and TRBJ2-7): DVKVTQSSRYLVKRTGEKVFLECVQDMDHENMFWYRQDPGLGLRLIYFSYDVKMKEKGDIPEGYSVSREKKERFSLILESASTNQTSMYLCASSWITLPNEQYFGPGTRLTVT.

This clone was observed a few times. The chain is built from TRBV18 and TRBJ1-3, with TRBD1 as a possible D gene (6 bases). V lost 0 bases to trimming and J lost 5 bases, with 20 bases between them. The germline V gene encodes CDR1 KGHSH and CDR2 LQKENI. This CDR3 has 18 residues. The CDR3 loop is CASSPPNRDTKIRNTIYF. The CDR3 region has the DNA TGTGCCAGCTCACCACCGAACCGGGACACAAAAATTAGAAACACCATATATTTT.

This clone was counted only a few times. For the CDR3, the DNA is TGTGCCAGCAGCCAAGAAGCCAGGTTCACTGAAGCTTTCTTT. It is translated as CASSQEARFTEAFF. V gene TRBV4-2 combines with J gene TRBJ1-1; no clear D. The germline V and J ends were trimmed by 0 bases and 4 bases, with 9 bases remaining between them. Germline values: CDR1 LGHNA, CDR2 YNFKEQ. The CDR3 extends over 14 amino acids.

V gene TRBV19 combines with J gene TRBJ2-3, with TRBD2 matching 11 bases. V was pared by 9 bases and J by 4 bases, with 6 bases of the junction left unmatched. In germline, CDR1 is LNHDA, CDR2 SQIVND (reference sequence). The CDR3 runs 14 residues. CDR3 protein: CASRTSGSSDTQYF. In DNA form, the CDR3 reads TGTGCCAGCCGGACTAGCGGGTCCTCAGATACGCAGTATTTT.

The CDR3, as DNA: TGTGCCAGCAGTGACTCGAGGAGGGCGGGGGCGGTAGGATACGAGCAGTACTTC. It translates to CASSDSRRAGAVGYEQYF. The chain is built from TRBV6-4 and TRBJ2-7; D may be TRBD2 (7 bases). Germline assignment: CDR1 MRHNA and CDR2 SNTAGT. V lost 0 bases to trimming and J lost 4 bases, with 22 bases between them. The CDR3 is 18 amino acids.